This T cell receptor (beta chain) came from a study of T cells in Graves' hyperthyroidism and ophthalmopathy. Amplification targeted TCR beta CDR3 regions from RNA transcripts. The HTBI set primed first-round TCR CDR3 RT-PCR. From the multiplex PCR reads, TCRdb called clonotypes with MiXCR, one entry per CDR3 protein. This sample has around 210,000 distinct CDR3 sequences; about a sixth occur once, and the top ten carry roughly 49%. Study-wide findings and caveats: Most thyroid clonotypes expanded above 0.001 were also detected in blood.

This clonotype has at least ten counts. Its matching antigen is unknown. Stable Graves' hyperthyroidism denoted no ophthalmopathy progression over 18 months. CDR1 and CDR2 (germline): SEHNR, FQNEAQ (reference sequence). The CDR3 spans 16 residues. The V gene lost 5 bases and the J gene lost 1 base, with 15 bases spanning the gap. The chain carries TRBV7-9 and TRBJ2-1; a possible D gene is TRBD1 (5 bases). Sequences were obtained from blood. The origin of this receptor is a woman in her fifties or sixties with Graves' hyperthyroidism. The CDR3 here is CASSPNQGRSYNEQFF. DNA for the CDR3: TGTGCCAGCAGCCCTAATCAGGGCAGGTCCTACAATGAGCAGTTCTTC.